This TCR beta chain was sequenced in a study of blood T cell repertoires in COVID-19. Study background: Sample material is recorded as cDNA or gDNA derived from T cells, B-cell-depleted T cells, or PBMCs.

Germline CDR1 and CDR2: GTSNPN and SVGIG (reference sequence). Deletions cut 0 bases from V and 14 bases from J, with 14 bases between. CDR3 length: 12 residues. Per the original data handling: Reference gene primer amplification gave nucleated cell count estimates. The assay was immunoSEQ multiplex PCR, and TCRdb's table has in-frame clones only and misses some. D and trimming come from the DNA, and the V and J calls and clone size come from that table. Of 9,000 to 13,000 clones listed, less than 85% are singletons. The sample was peripheral blood. The receptor was isolated from a human donor in a cohort sampled during active COVID-19. The rearrangement uses TRBV30 and TRBJ1-3, with D uncertain. In DNA form, the CDR3 reads TGTGCCTGGAGTGTGGCCGGGAAACATTTATATTTT. It specifies CAWSVAGKHLYF.